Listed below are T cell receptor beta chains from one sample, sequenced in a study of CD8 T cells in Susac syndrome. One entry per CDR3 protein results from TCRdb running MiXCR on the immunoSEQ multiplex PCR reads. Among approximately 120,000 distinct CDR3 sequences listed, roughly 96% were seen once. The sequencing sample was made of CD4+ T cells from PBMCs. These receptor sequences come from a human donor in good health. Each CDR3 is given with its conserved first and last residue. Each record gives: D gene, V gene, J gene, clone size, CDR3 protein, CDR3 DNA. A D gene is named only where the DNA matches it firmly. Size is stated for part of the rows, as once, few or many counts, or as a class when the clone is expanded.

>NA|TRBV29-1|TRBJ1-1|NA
CSAVGPGVNTEAFF
TGCAGCGCCGTGGGGCCGGGGGTGAACACTGAAGCTTTCTTT
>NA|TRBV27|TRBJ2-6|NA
CASSFGGRGANVLTF
TGTGCCAGCAGTTTTGGGGGGCGTGGGGCCAACGTCCTGACTTTC
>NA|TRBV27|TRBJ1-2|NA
CATRQNYGYTF
TGTGCCACAAGGCAAAACTATGGCTACACCTTC
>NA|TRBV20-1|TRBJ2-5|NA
CSATEETQYF
TGCAGTGCCACGGAAGAGACCCAGTACTTC
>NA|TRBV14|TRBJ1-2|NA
CASSQGFGGYTF
TGTGCCAGCAGCCAAGGATTCGGGGGCTACACCTTC
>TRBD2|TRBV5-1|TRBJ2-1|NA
CASSITSGSAYNEQFF
TGCGCCAGCAGCATAACTAGCGGGAGTGCCTACAATGAGCAGTTCTTC
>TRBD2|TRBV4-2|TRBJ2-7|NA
CASSHLGLAGDYEQYF
TGTGCCAGCAGCCACCTTGGACTAGCGGGAGACTACGAGCAGTACTTC
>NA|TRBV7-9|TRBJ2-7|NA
CASSLGSGPYEQYF
TGTGCCAGCAGCTTAGGTAGCGGCCCCTACGAGCAGTACTTC
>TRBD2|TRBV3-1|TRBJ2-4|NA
CASSHRIAGGPAKNIQYF
TGTGCCAGCAGCCACCGTATAGCGGGGGGGCCAGCCAAAAACATTCAGTACTTC
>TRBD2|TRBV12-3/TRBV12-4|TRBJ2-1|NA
CASRSGRGSYNEQFF
TGTGCCAGCAGGTCCGGGAGGGGGTCCTACAATGAGCAGTTCTTC
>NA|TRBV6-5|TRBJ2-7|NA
CASSTRVAGEQYF
TGTGCCAGCAGCACCCGAGTGGCAGGCGAGCAGTACTTC
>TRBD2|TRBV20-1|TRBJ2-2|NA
CSVGSGRNTGELFF
TGCAGTGTCGGTAGCGGGAGGAACACCGGGGAGCTGTTTTTT
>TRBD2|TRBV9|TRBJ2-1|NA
CASSLGLAGGSRFVF
TGTGCCAGCAGCCTGGGACTAGCGGGAGGCTCCAGGTTCGTCTTC
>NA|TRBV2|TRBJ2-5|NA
CASSEDRTPAKTQYF
TGTGCCAGCAGTGAAGACCGGACACCCGCGAAGACCCAGTACTTC
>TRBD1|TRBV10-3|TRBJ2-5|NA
CAISPTGGHQETQYF
TGTGCCATCAGTCCGACAGGGGGCCACCAAGAGACCCAGTACTTC
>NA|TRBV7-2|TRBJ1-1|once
CASKYGAMNTEAFF
TGTGCCAGCAAATACGGGGCTATGAACACTGAAGCTTTCTTT
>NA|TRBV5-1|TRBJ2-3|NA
CASSRDGRSSPDTQYF
TGCGCCAGCAGCAGGGACGGCAGGTCGTCCCCAGATACGCAGTATTTT
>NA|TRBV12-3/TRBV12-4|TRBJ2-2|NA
CASSWRTGELFF
TGTGCCAGCAGTTGGAGGACCGGGGAGCTGTTTTTT
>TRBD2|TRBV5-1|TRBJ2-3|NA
CASSLVARGGTDTQYF
TGCGCCAGCAGCTTGGTGGCGCGGGGGGGCACAGATACGCAGTATTTT
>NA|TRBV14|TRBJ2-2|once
CASSQEILRGAGELFF
TGTGCCAGCAGCCAAGAAATATTGAGGGGAGCCGGGGAGCTGTTTTTT
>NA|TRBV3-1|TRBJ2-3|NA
CASCSGLGSSTDTQYF
TGTGCCAGCTGTTCGGGCCTGGGATCTAGCACAGATACGCAGTATTTT
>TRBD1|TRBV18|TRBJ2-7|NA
CASSPGTVNYEQYF
TGTGCCAGCTCACCCGGGACAGTGAACTACGAGCAGTACTTC
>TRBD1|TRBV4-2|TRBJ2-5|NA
CASSQDTGVGAQETQYF
TGTGCCAGCAGCCAAGATACAGGGGTCGGGGCCCAAGAGACCCAGTACTTC
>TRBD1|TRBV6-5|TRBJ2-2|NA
CASRPDRLGTGELFF
TGTGCCAGCAGACCGGACAGGCTGGGCACCGGGGAGCTGTTTTTT
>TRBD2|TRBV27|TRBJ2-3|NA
CASSLSTLAGVIGADTQYF
TGTGCCAGCAGTTTATCGACACTAGCGGGAGTCATTGGAGCAGATACGCAGTATTTT
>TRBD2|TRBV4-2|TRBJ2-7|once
CASSQDRGASGAYEQYF
TGTGCCAGCAGCCAAGATCGGGGCGCTAGCGGGGCCTACGAGCAGTACTTC
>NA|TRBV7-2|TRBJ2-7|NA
CASSLGALRSYEQYF
TGTGCCAGCAGCTTAGGGGCCCTCCGCTCCTACGAGCAGTACTTC
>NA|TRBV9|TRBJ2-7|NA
CASSVGSLVAEQYF
TGTGCCAGCAGCGTAGGGTCCCTAGTCGCCGAGCAGTACTTC
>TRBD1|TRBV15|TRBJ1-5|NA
CATSGRQGYGSNQPQHF
TGTGCCACCAGCGGGAGACAGGGGTATGGGAGCAATCAGCCCCAGCATTTT
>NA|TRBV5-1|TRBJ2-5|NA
CASSWGPETQYF
TGCGCCAGCAGTTGGGGGCCGGAGACCCAGTACTTC
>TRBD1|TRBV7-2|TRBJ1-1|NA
CASSFGTGHTEAFF
TGTGCCAGCAGCTTCGGGACAGGACACACTGAAGCTTTCTTT
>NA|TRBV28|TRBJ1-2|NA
CASSISLGSEGYTF
TGTGCCAGCAGTATTTCGTTGGGTTCTGAGGGCTACACCTTC
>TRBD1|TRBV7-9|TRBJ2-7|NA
CASSRQGVYEQYF
TGTGCCAGCAGCCGACAGGGGGTCTACGAGCAGTACTTC
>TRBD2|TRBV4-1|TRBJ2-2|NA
CASSQAGLAGGTGELFF
TGCGCCAGCAGCCAGGCTGGACTAGCGGGGGGCACCGGGGAGCTGTTTTTT
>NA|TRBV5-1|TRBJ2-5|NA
CASSYGPAQAQETQYF
TGCGCCAGCAGCTATGGACCAGCTCAAGCCCAAGAGACCCAGTACTTC
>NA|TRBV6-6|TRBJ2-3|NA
CASSYSAGAMDTQYF
TGTGCCAGCAGTTACTCGGCGGGGGCTATGGATACGCAGTATTTT
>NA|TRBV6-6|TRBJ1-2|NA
CASSYLPRSQGYGYTF
TGTGCCAGCAGTTACCTACCGCGGTCCCAGGGCTATGGCTACACCTTC
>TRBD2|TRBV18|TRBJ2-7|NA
CASSPGTSGSYEQYF
TGTGCCAGCTCACCAGGGACTAGCGGTTCCTACGAGCAGTACTTC
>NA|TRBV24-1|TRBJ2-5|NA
CATSERGPAKTQYF
TGTGCCACCAGTGAGAGAGGGCCTGCAAAGACCCAGTACTTC
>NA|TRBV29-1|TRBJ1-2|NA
CSVPDGRRVSGYTF
TGCAGCGTCCCCGACGGCCGACGGGTGTCTGGCTACACCTTC
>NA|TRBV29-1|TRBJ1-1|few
CSVGQVNTEAFF
TGCAGCGTTGGCCAGGTGAACACTGAAGCTTTCTTT
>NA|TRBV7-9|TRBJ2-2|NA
CASRGGDRNTGELFF
TGTGCCAGCAGGGGCGGGGACAGAAACACCGGGGAGCTGTTTTTT
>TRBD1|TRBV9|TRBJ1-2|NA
CASSAEGGSPYGYTF
TGTGCCAGCAGCGCTGAAGGGGGCAGCCCCTATGGCTACACCTTC
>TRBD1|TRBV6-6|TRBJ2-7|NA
CASSQGDRAYEQYF
TGTGCCAGCAGTCAAGGGGACAGAGCCTACGAGCAGTACTTC
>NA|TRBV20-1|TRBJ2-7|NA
CSARDARDSYEQYF
TGCAGTGCTAGAGATGCCAGGGATTCCTACGAGCAGTACTTC
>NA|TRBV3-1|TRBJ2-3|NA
CASSHQASVHTQYF
TGTGCCAGCAGCCACCAAGCTAGCGTGCATACGCAGTATTTT
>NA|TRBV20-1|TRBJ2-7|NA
CSASVVGGPHEQYF
TGCAGTGCTAGCGTCGTCGGGGGGCCCCACGAGCAGTACTTC
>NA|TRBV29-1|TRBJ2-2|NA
CSVAWYTGELFF
TGCAGCGTTGCCTGGTACACCGGGGAGCTGTTTTTT
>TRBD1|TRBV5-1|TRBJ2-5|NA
CASSLVGTGENQYF
TGCGCCAGCAGCTTGGTGGGGACAGGGGAAAACCAGTACTTC
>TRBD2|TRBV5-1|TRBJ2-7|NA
CASSPGTSGSGEQYF
TGCGCCAGCAGCCCGGGAACTAGCGGGAGTGGGGAGCAGTACTTC
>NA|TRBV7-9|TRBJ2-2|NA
CASSYGQNTGELFF
TGTGCCAGCAGCTACGGACAGAACACCGGGGAGCTGTTTTTT
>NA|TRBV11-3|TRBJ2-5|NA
CASSSQGETQYF
TGTGCCAGCAGCTCCCAGGGTGAGACCCAGTACTTC
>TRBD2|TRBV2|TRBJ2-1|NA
CASSGQRESYNEQFF
TGTGCCAGCAGTGGACAGCGGGAGAGCTACAATGAGCAGTTCTTC
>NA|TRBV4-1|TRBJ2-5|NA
CASSQRGADQETQYF
TGCGCCAGCAGCCAAAGGGGCGCGGATCAAGAGACCCAGTACTTC
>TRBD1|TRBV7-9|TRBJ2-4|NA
CASSLTQGAVNIQYF
TGTGCCAGCAGCTTGACCCAGGGGGCTGTAAACATTCAGTACTTC
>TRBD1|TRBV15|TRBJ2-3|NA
CATSRERTGGRDTQYF
TGTGCCACCAGCAGAGAACGGACAGGGGGCAGAGATACGCAGTATTTT
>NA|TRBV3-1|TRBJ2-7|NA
CASSHRDPSYEQYF
TGTGCCAGCAGCCACCGGGACCCATCCTACGAGCAGTACTTC